The 28 T cell receptor beta chains listed next were all sequenced from one sample in a study of cytomegalovirus exposure and HLA in healthy donors. The study ran its PCR with 60 Vbeta and 13 Jbeta primers. The protocol was immunoSEQ multiplex PCR, while the TCRdb copy is restricted to in-frame clones and leaves out a portion. Its listing shows about 140,000 clones. Material for sequencing was PBMCs. Every receptor here comes from a woman between 18 and 29 years old in good health and CMV-seronegative.

V is TRBV27 and J is TRBJ1-6; 9 bases are shared with TRBD1. With V trimmed by 3 bases and J by 7 bases, 10 bases remained unmatched. Germline loops: CDR1 MNHEY, CDR2 SMNVEV (reference sequence). The CDR3 spans 17 residues. CDR3 DNA: TGTGCCAGCAGTTTGGGTTTGGACAGGGGATCCAATTCACCCCTCCACTTT. This gives the protein CASSLGLDRGSNSPLHF.

V and J are TRBV15 and TRBJ1-5, with unresolved D. Germline-derived CDR1 and CDR2 are LNHNV and YYDKDF (reference sequence). The CDR3 consists of 15 residues. V was trimmed by 4 bases and J by 7 bases, leaving 17 bases between them. The CDR3 DNA reads as TGTGCCACCAGCACCAGCGGCGGTGCGATGCAGCCCCAGCATTTT. This encodes CATSTSGGAMQPQHF.

The CDR3 bases are TGTGCCAGCAGCCAGGACAGCCGAGGCTACTATGGCTACACCTTC. Protein product: CASSQDSRGYYGYTF. The genes are TRBV5-8 and TRBJ1-2; tentative D call: TRBD1 (6 bases). The CDR3 consists of 15 residues. The germline V and J ends were trimmed by 4 bases and 3 bases, with 16 bases remaining between them. CDR1 and CDR2 from the germline V gene are SGHTS and YDEGEE.

This chain links TRBV5-1 with TRBJ1-1, with TRBD1 identical over 7 bases. Trimming cost V 7 bases and J 1 base; bases outside gene matches: 7. The CDR3 extends over 14 amino acids. Looked up from germline, CDR1 is SGHRS and CDR2 is YFSETQ. In DNA form, the CDR3 reads TGCGCCAGCCGCCCCGGGACAGAGAACACTGAAGCTTTCTTT. Its translation is CASRPGTENTEAFF. Full variable domain (remainder filled in from reference TRBV5-1 and TRBJ1-1): KAGVTQTPRYLIKTRGQQVTLSCSPISGHRSVSWYQQTPGQGLQFLFEYFSETQRNKGNFPGRFSGRQFSNSRSEMNVSTLELGDSALYLCASRPGTENTEAFFGQGTRLTVV.

J is TRBJ2-6 and V is TRBV19, with TRBD1 matching 12 bases. J lost 13 bases, V lost 5 bases, and 12 bases had no gene match. CDR3 length: 16 residues. Germline CDR1 reads LNHDA; CDR2 reads SQIVND (reference sequence). The chain's CDR3 is CASSPRDRGPYEVLTF. The DNA for the CDR3 is TGTGCCAGTAGTCCCCGGGACAGGGGGCCCTACGAGGTCCTGACTTTC.

J is TRBJ2-2 and V is TRBV7-3, with a tentative D call TRBD1 (7 bases). Looked up from germline, CDR1 is SGHTA and CDR2 is FQGTGA. This CDR3 is 15 amino acids long. Trimming pared 6 bases from V and 5 bases from J, leaving 16 bases between. CDR3 sequence: CASSRSQGGTGELFF. The CDR3 DNA reads as TGTGCCAGCAGTAGATCTCAGGGGGGAACCGGGGAGCTGTTTTTT.

CDR3 coding DNA: TGCGCCAGCAGCTTGGACAACACAGATACGCAGTATTTT. Amino acids: CASSLDNTDTQYF. The chain uses TRBV5-1 and TRBJ2-3, with no clear D. The ends were cut back, 0 bases at V and 2 bases at J, with 4 bases in the middle. The CDR3 is 13 residues long. CDR1 is SGHRS and CDR2 is YFSETQ in the germline V gene.

This chain uses TRBV27 with TRBJ2-5, with a tentative D call TRBD1 (6 bases). This CDR3 is built from 17 residues. V was pared by 6 bases and J by 1 base, with 21 bases between. The germline gives CDR1 MNHEY, CDR2 SMNVEV (reference sequence). CDR3 region: CASRKGVLRFGQETQYF. CDR3 DNA: TGTGCCAGCAGAAAGGGGGTTCTGCGCTTCGGCCAAGAGACCCAGTACTTC.

The chain recombines TRBV25-1 with TRBJ2-1; TRBD2 matches at 11 bases. CDR3 size: 15 residues. V lost 2 bases and J lost 9; bases outside the gene matches: 6. CDR1 and CDR2 from the germline V gene are MGHDK and SYGVNS. CDR3 residues: CASSETSGSRGEQFF. In DNA form, the CDR3 reads TGTGCCAGCAGTGAAACTAGCGGGAGTCGAGGTGAGCAGTTCTTC.

This sequence joins TRBV5-4 and TRBJ2-3, with 8 bases matching TRBD2. The CDR3 covers 16 residues. Germline V CDR1 and CDR2: SGHNT, YYREEE (reference sequence). Losses at the gene ends were 4 bases for V and 1 base for J; bases not matched to a gene: 8. In nucleotides, the CDR3 is TGTGCCAGCAGCCAGAATACGGGAGGGGGCACAGATACGCAGTATTTT. Its translation is CASSQNTGGGTDTQYF.

V usage is TRBV29-1 and J usage is TRBJ1-1, with 7 positions matching TRBD1. Trimming at V came to 6 bases and at J to 3 bases, leaving 7 bases not matched to a gene. Germline CDR1 and CDR2: SQVTM and ANQGSEA. This CDR3 has 13 amino acids. CDR3 amino acids: CSVTLTGDTEAFF. The CDR3 DNA reads TGCAGCGTCACCTTAACAGGGGACACTGAAGCTTTCTTT.

The J gene is TRBJ1-2, the V gene TRBV5-6; 8 bases are shared with TRBD1. Germline trimming cut 3 bases from V and 8 bases from J; bases unmatched to any gene: 3. The CDR3 spans 12 residues. The germline gives CDR1 SGHDT, CDR2 YYEEEE. The CDR3 nucleotides are TGTGCCAGCAGCTCGGACAGGGACGGCTACACCTTC. This encodes CASSSDRDGYTF.

The V gene is TRBV5-6, the J gene TRBJ2-5, with 8 bases aligning to TRBD2. This CDR3 is 17 amino acids long. Per the germline V gene, CDR1 is SGHDT and CDR2 is YYEEEE. V gave up 3 bases and J gave up 2 bases; unmatched junction bases: 12. The CDR3 DNA reads TGTGCCAGCAGCTGGGGTGGTTTGCGGGAGGAACAAGAGACCCAGTACTTC. Amino acids: CASSWGGLREEQETQYF.

The chain has TRBV14 and TRBJ1-2; unclear D gene. The CDR3 sequence is 13 residues long. V gave up 6 bases and J gave up 7 bases, with 15 bases separating them. Germline loops: CDR1 SGHDN, CDR2 FVKESK. DNA of the CDR3: TGTGCCAGCAGTCTAGTCTCCGCGGGTGGCTACACCTTC. It yields the protein CASSLVSAGGYTF.

This chain joins TRBV5-8 and TRBJ1-1, with TRBD1 as a possible D gene (5 bases). From germline, CDR1 is SGHTS and CDR2 YDEGEE. The CDR3 has 14 amino acids. V was cut by 1 base and J by 3 bases, with 10 bases left in between. The CDR3 nucleotides are TGTGCCAGCAGCTTGACAGACAGATACACTGAAGCTTTCTTT. Protein product: CASSLTDRYTEAFF.

J is TRBJ2-2 and V is TRBV5-1; D perhaps matches TRBD2 (6 bases). CDR1 is SGHRS and CDR2 is YFSETQ in the germline V gene. The V and J ends lost 0 bases and 3 bases respectively, with 9 bases between them. This CDR3 has 15 amino acids. CDR3 DNA: TGCGCCAGCAGCTTGGAGGAGGGGTACACCGGGGAGCTGTTTTTT. Amino acid sequence: CASSLEEGYTGELFF. Variable domain in full (rest from reference TRBV5-1 and TRBJ2-2): KAGVTQTPRYLIKTRGQQVTLSCSPISGHRSVSWYQQTPGQGLQFLFEYFSETQRNKGNFPGRFSGRQFSNSRSEMNVSTLELGDSALYLCASSLEEGYTGELFFGEGSRLTVL.

The chain combines TRBV15 with TRBJ2-3, with 7 bases that match TRBD2. This CDR3 is 14 amino acids long. With 0 bases clipped from V and 6 bases from J, the junction kept 3 bases outside the gene matches. The germline V gene has CDR1 LNHNV and CDR2 YYDKDF (reference sequence). DNA of the CDR3: TGTGCCACCAGCAGAGAGGGGGGGACGGATACGCAGTATTTT. It translates to CATSREGGTDTQYF.

V and J are TRBV6-6 and TRBJ2-7, with 7 positions matching TRBD2. The CDR3 covers 15 residues. The V segment lost 2 bases and the J segment 2 bases; nucleotides outside the gene matches: 6. The V gene's germline CDR1 is MNHNY and CDR2 SVGAGI (reference sequence). CDR3 sequence (DNA): TGTGCCAGCAGTTACGTATCTAGCGGTACCTACGAGCAGTACTTC. It encodes CASSYVSSGTYEQYF.

The chain links TRBV15 to TRBJ1-3; D is undetermined. Trimming removed 1 base at V and 0 bases at J, with 4 bases between. This CDR3 is built from 14 residues. Germline V gene sequence: CDR1 LNHNV, CDR2 YYDKDF (reference sequence). CDR3 DNA: TGTGCCACCAGCAGAGCTATCTCTGGAAACACCATATATTTT. This sequence encodes CATSRAISGNTIYF. The entire variable domain, with the rest obtained from reference TRBV15 and TRBJ1-3, is as follows: DAMVIQNPRYQVTQFGKPVTLSCSQTLNHNVMYWYQQKSSQAPKLLFHYYDKDFNNEADTPDNFQSRRPNTSFCFLDIRSPGLGDTAMYLCATSRAISGNTIYFGEGSWLTVV.

The chain combines TRBV18 with TRBJ2-1; 14 positions match TRBD2. J lost 8 bases, V lost 6 bases, and 9 bases had no gene match. The germline gives CDR1 KGHSH, CDR2 LQKENI. The CDR3 extends over 16 amino acids. The CDR3 loop is CASSPTSGRAEHEQFF. For the CDR3, the DNA is TGTGCCAGCTCGCCGACTAGCGGGAGGGCCGAACATGAGCAGTTCTTC.

The chain has TRBV7-6 and TRBJ2-2; 10 bases match TRBD2. The CDR3 loop spans 16 amino acids. Germline CDR1 reads SGHVS; CDR2 reads FNYEAQ. V dropped 8 bases and J dropped 1; count of bases not matched to a gene: 7. The CDR3 is CASGSRLAGNTGELFF. CDR3 nucleotides: TGTGCCAGCGGCTCGAGACTAGCGGGGAACACCGGGGAGCTGTTTTTT.

The chain employs TRBV2 and TRBJ2-2, with 9 positions matching TRBD2. Germline values: CDR1 SNHLY, CDR2 FYNNEI. After removal of 6 bases from V and 8 bases from J, the junction contained 7 bases not matched to a gene. The CDR3 length is 14 residues. CDR3 protein: CASSLRSGRGELFF. CDR3 nucleotides: TGTGCCAGCAGCCTACGTAGCGGGAGAGGGGAGCTGTTTTTT. Using reference TRBV2 and TRBJ2-2 for the parts outside the CDR3, the full variable domain is EPEVTQTPSHQVTQMGQEVILRCVPISNHLYFYWYRQILGQKVEFLVSFYNNEISEKSEIFDDQFSVERPDGSNFTLKIRSTKLEDSAMYFCASSLRSGRGELFFGEGSRLTVL.

J is TRBJ1-5 and V is TRBV7-2; D gene ambiguous. The germline gives CDR1 SGHTA, CDR2 FQGNSA. The CDR3 spans 15 residues. V was shortened by 2 bases and J by 6 bases, with 14 bases between the two germline ends. CDR3 sequence: CASSLSRGWGQPQHF. DNA for the CDR3: TGTGCCAGCAGCTTAAGTCGGGGATGGGGTCAGCCCCAGCATTTT.

The genes are TRBV6-4 and TRBJ2-3; TRBD1 aligns across 8 bases. The CDR3 consists of 13 residues. Germline CDR1 and CDR2: MRHNA and SNTAGT. The J segment lost 6 bases and the V segment lost 2 bases, leaving 1 base of the junction unmatched. CDR3 in amino acids: CASSDQGADTQYF. The CDR3, as DNA: TGTGCCAGCAGTGACCAGGGGGCGGATACGCAGTATTTT.

The genes are TRBV18 and TRBJ1-1; 11 bases line up with TRBD1. The CDR3 is 14 residues long. Germline CDR1 KGHSH, CDR2 LQKENI. J lost 4 bases, V lost 3 bases, and 1 base had no gene match. CDR3 residues: CASSPGTGGTEAFF. The CDR3 DNA is TGTGCCAGCTCACCCGGGACAGGGGGCACTGAAGCTTTCTTT.

V usage is TRBV25-1 and J usage is TRBJ2-1; 16 nucleotides match TRBD2. V lost 2 bases, J lost 7 bases, and 2 bases stayed unmatched. This CDR3 region has 16 residues. CDR1 is MGHDK and CDR2 is SYGVNS in the germline V gene. The CDR3 here is CASSEMGLAGGNEQFF. CDR3 in DNA: TGTGCCAGCAGTGAAATGGGACTAGCGGGAGGGAATGAGCAGTTCTTC.

The rearrangement links TRBV7-3 to TRBJ2-6; 7 bases match TRBD1. Per germline, CDR1 SGHTA and CDR2 FQGTGA. The CDR3 runs to 16 residues. V was clipped by 2 bases and J by 3 bases; unmatched bases: 4. CDR3 sequence: CASSLDRADGANVLTF. The CDR3 DNA sequence: TGTGCCAGCAGCTTAGACAGGGCTGATGGGGCCAACGTCCTGACTTTC.

The rearrangement joins TRBV4-1 to TRBJ1-2, with D possibly being TRBD1 (6 bases). Germline lookup yields CDR1 MGHRA and CDR2 YSYEKL. V was trimmed by 4 bases and J by 0 bases, leaving 12 bases between them. The CDR3 loop spans 15 amino acids. In nucleotides, the CDR3 is TGCGCCAGCAGCCCAGGGGACGGAGCTAACTATGGCTACACCTTC. Translating it yields CASSPGDGANYGYTF.